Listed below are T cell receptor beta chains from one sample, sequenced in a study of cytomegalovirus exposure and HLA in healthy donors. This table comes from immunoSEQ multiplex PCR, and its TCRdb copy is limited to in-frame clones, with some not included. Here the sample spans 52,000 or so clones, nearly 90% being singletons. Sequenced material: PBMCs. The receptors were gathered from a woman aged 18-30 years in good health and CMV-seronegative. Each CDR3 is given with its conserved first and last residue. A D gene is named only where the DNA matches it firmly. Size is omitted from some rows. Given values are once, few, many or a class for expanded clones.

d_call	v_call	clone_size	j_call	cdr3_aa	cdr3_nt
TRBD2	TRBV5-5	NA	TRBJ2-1	CASSYLGLAGIYNEQFF	TGTGCCAGCAGCTATCTCGGACTAGCGGGCATCTACAATGAGCAGTTCTTC
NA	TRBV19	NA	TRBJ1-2	CASSIGTVGYTF	TGTGCCAGTAGTATAGGGACAGTTGGCTACACCTTC
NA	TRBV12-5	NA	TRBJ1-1	CASGSTGGSTEAFF	TGTGCTAGTGGTTCGACGGGTGGGAGCACTGAAGCTTTCTTT
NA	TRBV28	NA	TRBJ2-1	CATLSINEQFF	TGTGCCACCCTGAGTATTAATGAGCAGTTCTTC
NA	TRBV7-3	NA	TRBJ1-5	CASSLQGGGPQHF	TGTGCCAGCAGCTTACAGGGAGGGGGGCCCCAGCATTTT
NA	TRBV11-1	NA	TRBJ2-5	CASSPRPTSTPRETQYF	TGTGCCAGCAGCCCCCGTCCCACTAGTACCCCCAGAGAGACCCAGTACTTC
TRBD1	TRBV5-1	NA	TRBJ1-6	CASSLGGTGINSPLHF	TGCGCCAGCAGCTTGGGCGGGACAGGGATAAATTCACCCCTCCACTTT
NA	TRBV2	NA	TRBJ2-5	CASSPGGGGEETQYF	TGTGCCAGCAGCCCGGGGGGCGGGGGCGAAGAGACCCAGTACTTC
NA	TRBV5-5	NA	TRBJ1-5	CASSLDVAYQPQHF	TGTGCCAGCAGCTTGGATGTGGCTTATCAGCCCCAGCATTTT
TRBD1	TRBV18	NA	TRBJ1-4	CASSPAWTGQGEKLFF	TGTGCCAGCTCACCAGCCTGGACAGGGCAGGGTGAAAAACTGTTTTTT
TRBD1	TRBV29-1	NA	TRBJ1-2	CSVDGQGAHGYTF	TGCAGCGTTGATGGGCAGGGGGCGCATGGCTACACCTTC
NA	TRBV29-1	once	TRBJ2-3	CSVESWSTDTQYF	TGCAGCGTTGAGAGCTGGAGCACAGATACGCAGTATTTT
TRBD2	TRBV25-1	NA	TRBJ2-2	CASSDRTSGTGELFF	TGTGCCAGCAGTGACCGGACTAGCGGGACCGGGGAGCTGTTTTTT
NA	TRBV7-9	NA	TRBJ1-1	CASSSRGLTVIMNTEAFF	TGTGCCAGCAGCAGCCGGGGGTTGACAGTGATCATGAACACTGAAGCTTTCTTT
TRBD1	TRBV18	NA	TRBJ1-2	CASSPGGQGGDGYTF	TGTGCCAGCTCACCCGGGGGACAGGGGGGCGATGGCTACACCTTC
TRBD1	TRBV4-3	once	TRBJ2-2	CASSQDWPGGNTGELFF	TGCGCCAGCAGCCAAGATTGGCCAGGGGGAAACACCGGGGAGCTGTTTTTT